This T cell receptor beta chain was sequenced in a study of T-cell memory formation after mild COVID-19. General study findings and limits: CD4+ bias marked clones expanding day 15 to 37, unlike balanced contracting clones.

The CDR3 spans 13 residues. Germline V CDR1 and CDR2: SEHNR, FQNEAQ (reference sequence). V was trimmed by 1 base and J by 4 bases, leaving 5 bases between them. The TCR alpha and TCR beta cDNA libraries, bearing sample barcodes and UMIs, were generated by 5'RACE using constant-segment primers. TCRdb ran MiXCR on the 5' RACE reads and lists one entry per CDR3 protein. The sample lists about 140,000 distinct CDR3 sequences; more than 12% were seen once. This clonotype occurred a few times. Its antigen is undetermined. The chain uses TRBV7-9 and TRBJ1-5; D remains ambiguous. The sequenced sample consisted of PBMCs or a T cell subset sorted from them (not recorded which). The TCR sequence derives from an adult woman who had mild COVID-19 (a few samples of this study predate the infection). Cell type and time point are not known. The CDR3 DNA sequence: TGTGCCAGCAGCTTAGTGGGTAATCAGCCCCAGCATTTT. Its protein is CASSLVGNQPQHF.